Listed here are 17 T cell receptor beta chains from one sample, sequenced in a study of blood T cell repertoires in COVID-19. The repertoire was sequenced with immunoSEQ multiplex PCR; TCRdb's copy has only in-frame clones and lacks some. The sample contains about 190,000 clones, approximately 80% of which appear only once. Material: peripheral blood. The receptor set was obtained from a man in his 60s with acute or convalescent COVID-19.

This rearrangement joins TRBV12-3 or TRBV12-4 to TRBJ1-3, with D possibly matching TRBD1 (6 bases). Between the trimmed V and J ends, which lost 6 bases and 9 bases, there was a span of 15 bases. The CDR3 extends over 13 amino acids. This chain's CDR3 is CASSEGERGTIYF. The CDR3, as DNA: TGTGCCAGCAGCGAGGGGGAACGTGGCACCATATATTTT.

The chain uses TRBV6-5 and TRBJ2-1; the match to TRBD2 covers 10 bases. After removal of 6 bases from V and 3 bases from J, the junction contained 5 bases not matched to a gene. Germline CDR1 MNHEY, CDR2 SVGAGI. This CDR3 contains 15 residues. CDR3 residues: CASSLGLADYNEQFF. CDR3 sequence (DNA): TGTGCCAGCAGCCTCGGACTAGCGGACTACAATGAGCAGTTCTTC.

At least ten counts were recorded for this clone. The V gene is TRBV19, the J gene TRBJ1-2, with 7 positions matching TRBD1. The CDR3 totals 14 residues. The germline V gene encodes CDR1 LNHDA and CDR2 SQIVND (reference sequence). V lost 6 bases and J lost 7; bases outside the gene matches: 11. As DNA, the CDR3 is TGTGCCAGTAGAGCCCTAGGGACAGTTAGTGGCTACACCTTC. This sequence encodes CASRALGTVSGYTF.

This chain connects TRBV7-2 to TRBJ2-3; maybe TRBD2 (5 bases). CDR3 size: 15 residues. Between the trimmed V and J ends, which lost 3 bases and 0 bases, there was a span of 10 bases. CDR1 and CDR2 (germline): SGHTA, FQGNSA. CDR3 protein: CASSFGRASTDTQYF. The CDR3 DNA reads TGTGCCAGCAGCTTCGGGCGGGCTAGCACAGATACGCAGTATTTT.

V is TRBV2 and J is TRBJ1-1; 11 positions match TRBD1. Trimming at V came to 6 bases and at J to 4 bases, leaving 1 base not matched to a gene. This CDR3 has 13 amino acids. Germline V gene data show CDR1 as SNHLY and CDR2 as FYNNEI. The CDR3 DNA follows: TGTGCCAGCAGAGGGACAGGGGGCACTGAAGCTTTCTTT. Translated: CASRGTGGTEAFF. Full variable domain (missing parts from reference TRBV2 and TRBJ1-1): EPEVTQTPSHQVTQMGQEVILRCVPISNHLYFYWYRQILGQKVEFLVSFYNNEISEKSEIFDDQFSVERPDGSNFTLKIRSTKLEDSAMYFCASRGTGGTEAFFGQGTRLTVV.

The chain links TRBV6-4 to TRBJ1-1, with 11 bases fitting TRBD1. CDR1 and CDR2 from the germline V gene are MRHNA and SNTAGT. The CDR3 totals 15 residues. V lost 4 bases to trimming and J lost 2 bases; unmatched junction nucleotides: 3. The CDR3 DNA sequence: TGTGCCAGCAGTGCCGGGACAGGGGGAAACACTGAAGCTTTCTTT. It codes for CASSAGTGGNTEAFF.

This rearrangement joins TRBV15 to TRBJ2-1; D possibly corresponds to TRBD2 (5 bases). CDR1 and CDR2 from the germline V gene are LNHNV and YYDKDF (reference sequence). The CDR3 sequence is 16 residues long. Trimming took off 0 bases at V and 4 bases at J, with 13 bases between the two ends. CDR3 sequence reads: CATSREASRIYNEQFF. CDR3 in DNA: TGTGCCACCAGCAGAGAGGCTAGCCGAATTTACAATGAGCAGTTCTTC.

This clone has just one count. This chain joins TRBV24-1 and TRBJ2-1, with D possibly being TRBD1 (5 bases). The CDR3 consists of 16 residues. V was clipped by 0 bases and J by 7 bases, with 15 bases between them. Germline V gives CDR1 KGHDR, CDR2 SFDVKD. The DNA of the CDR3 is TGTGCCACCAGTGATTTGGGGGCAGGCCCTGGGAATGAGCAGTTCTTC. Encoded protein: CATSDLGAGPGNEQFF.

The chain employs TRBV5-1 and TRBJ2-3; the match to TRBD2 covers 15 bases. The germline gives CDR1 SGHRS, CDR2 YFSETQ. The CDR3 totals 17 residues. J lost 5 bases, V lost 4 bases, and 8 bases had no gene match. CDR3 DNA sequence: TGCGCCAGCAGCAGAGGATCGGGACTAGCGGGAGGAGATACGCAGTATTTT. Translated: CASSRGSGLAGGDTQYF.

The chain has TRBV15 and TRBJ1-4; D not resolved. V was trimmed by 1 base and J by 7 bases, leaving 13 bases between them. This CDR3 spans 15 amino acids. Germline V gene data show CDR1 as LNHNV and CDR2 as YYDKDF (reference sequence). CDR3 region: CATSRVSGNGEKLFF. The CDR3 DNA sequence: TGTGCCACCAGCAGAGTGTCGGGTAACGGTGAAAAACTGTTTTTT.

In nucleotides, the CDR3 is TGTGCTAGTGGTTTGGCCAGCCAAGAGACCCAGTACTTC. This translates into CASGLASQETQYF. The chain has TRBV12-5 and TRBJ2-5; D is unclear. Trimming took 1 base from V and 1 from J, leaving 4 bases between them. This CDR3 is 13 amino acids long. CDR1 LGHNT and CDR2 FRNRAP come from the germline V gene.

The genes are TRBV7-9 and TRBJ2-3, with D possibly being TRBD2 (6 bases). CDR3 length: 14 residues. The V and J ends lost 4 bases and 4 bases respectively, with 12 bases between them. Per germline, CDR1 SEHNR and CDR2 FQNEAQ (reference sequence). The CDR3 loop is CASSSRLDSDTQYF. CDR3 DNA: TGTGCCAGCAGCTCCAGACTAGATTCAGATACGCAGTATTTT.

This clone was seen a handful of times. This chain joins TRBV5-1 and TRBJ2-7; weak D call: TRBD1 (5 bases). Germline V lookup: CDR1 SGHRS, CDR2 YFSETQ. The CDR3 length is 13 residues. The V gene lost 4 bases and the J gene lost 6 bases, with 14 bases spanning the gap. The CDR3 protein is CASSLGADSEQYF. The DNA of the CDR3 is TGCGCCAGCAGCCTTGGCGCCGACAGCGAGCAGTACTTC. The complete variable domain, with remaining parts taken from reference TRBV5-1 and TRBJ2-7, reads KAGVTQTPRYLIKTRGQQVTLSCSPISGHRSVSWYQQTPGQGLQFLFEYFSETQRNKGNFPGRFSGRQFSNSRSEMNVSTLELGDSALYLCASSLGADSEQYFGPGTRLTVT.

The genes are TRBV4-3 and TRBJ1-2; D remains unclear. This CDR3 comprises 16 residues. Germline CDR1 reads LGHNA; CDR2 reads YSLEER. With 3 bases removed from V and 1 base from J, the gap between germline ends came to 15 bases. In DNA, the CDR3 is TGCGCCAGCAGCCAGAAACCGGGTCTTTATAACTATGGCTACACCTTC. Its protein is CASSQKPGLYNYGYTF.

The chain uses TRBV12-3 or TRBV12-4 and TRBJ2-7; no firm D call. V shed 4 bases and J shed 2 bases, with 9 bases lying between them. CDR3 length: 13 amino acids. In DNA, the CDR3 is TGTGCCAGCAGTTCCAACATCGCCTACGAGCAGTACTTC. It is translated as CASSSNIAYEQYF.

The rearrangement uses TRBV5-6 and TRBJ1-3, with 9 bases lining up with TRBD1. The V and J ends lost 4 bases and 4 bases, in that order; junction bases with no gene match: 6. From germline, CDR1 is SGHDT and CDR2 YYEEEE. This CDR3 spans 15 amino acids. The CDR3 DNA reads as TGTGCCAGCAGCCGCCCGGGACAGGGAGGAAACACCATATATTTT. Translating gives CASSRPGQGGNTIYF.

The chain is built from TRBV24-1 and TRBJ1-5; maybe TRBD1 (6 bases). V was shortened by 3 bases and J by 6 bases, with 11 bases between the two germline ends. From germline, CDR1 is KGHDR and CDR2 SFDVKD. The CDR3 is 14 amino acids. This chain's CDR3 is CATSDTGLIQPQHF. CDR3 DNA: TGTGCCACCAGTGATACAGGGCTTATTCAGCCCCAGCATTTT.